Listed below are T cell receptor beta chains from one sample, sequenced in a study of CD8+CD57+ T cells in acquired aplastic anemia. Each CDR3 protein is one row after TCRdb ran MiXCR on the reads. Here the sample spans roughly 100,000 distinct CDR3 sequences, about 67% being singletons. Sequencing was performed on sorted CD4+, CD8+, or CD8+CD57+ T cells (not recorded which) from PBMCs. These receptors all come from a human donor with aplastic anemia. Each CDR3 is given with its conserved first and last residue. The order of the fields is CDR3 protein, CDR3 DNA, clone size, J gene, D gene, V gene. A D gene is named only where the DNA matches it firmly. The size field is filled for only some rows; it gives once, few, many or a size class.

CATSRGGGGGSDTQYF,TGTGCCACCAGCAGAGGGGGAGGCGGGGGGTCAGATACGCAGTATTTT,many,TRBJ2-3,TRBD2,TRBV15
CASSEGGRGTDTQYF,TGTGCCAGCAGTGAAGGAGGGAGGGGCACAGATACGCAGTATTTT,.,TRBJ2-3,TRBD2,TRBV2
CASSRDRSYEQYF,TGTGCCAGCAGCCGGGACAGGTCCTACGAGCAGTACTTC,few,TRBJ2-7,TRBD1,TRBV10-3
CASSLIGSGANTDTQYF,TGTGCCAGCAGCTTAATTGGGTCGGGAGCGAACACAGATACGCAGTATTTT,.,TRBJ2-3,.,TRBV7-3
CASSFLSSYEQYF,TGCGCCAGCAGCTTTTTATCCTCCTACGAGCAGTACTTC,.,TRBJ2-7,.,TRBV7-8
CASTAPGQINTEAFF,TGTGCCAGCACCGCCCCGGGACAGATTAACACTGAAGCTTTCTTT,.,TRBJ1-1,TRBD1,TRBV13
CASRIGLAGDNEQFF,TGTGCCAGCAGGATCGGACTAGCGGGGGACAATGAGCAGTTCTTC,.,TRBJ2-1,TRBD2,TRBV6-1
CASSESKGQGGTEALF,TGCGCCAGCAGTGAGTCTAAGGGACAGGGTGGAACTGAAGCTCTCTTT,.,TRBJ1-1,TRBD1,TRBV10-1
CASSPAGAWVDEQYF,TGTGCCAGCAGCCCCGCGGGAGCATGGGTAGACGAGCAGTACTTC,.,TRBJ2-7,TRBD2,TRBV7-2
CVEGGADTDTQYF,TGTGTTGAGGGCGGGGCTGACACAGATACGCAGTATTTT,once,TRBJ2-3,.,TRBV2
CASSDGTQSYNEQFF,TGTGCCAGCAGTGACGGCACACAATCCTACAATGAGCAGTTCTTC,.,TRBJ2-1,.,TRBV6-4
CSASGTGSQETQYF,TGCAGTGCCTCCGGGACAGGGAGCCAAGAGACCCAGTACTTC,.,TRBJ2-5,TRBD1,TRBV20-1
CATSSGFNEQYF,TGTGCCACAAGTTCAGGGTTCAACGAGCAGTACTTC,few,TRBJ2-7,.,TRBV24-1
CASRLPSPQEASYEQYF,TGCGCCAGCAGACTTCCCAGCCCACAGGAAGCCTCCTACGAGCAGTACTTC,.,TRBJ2-7,.,TRBV10-1
CASSLGGDNSPLHF,TGTGCCAGCAGTCTTGGGGGGGATAATTCACCCCTCCACTTT,.,TRBJ1-6,.,TRBV12-3/TRBV12-4
CASSQETGLGTQYF,TGCGCCAGCAGCCAGGAGACAGGCCTAGGGACCCAGTACTTC,.,TRBJ2-5,.,TRBV5-1
CASSRPGQGITGELFF,TGTGCCAGCAGCCGGCCGGGACAGGGGATAACCGGGGAGCTGTTTTTT,.,TRBJ2-2,TRBD1,TRBV13
CATSRETGMNTEAFF,TGTGCCACCAGCAGAGAGACAGGCATGAACACTGAAGCTTTCTTT,.,TRBJ1-1,.,TRBV15